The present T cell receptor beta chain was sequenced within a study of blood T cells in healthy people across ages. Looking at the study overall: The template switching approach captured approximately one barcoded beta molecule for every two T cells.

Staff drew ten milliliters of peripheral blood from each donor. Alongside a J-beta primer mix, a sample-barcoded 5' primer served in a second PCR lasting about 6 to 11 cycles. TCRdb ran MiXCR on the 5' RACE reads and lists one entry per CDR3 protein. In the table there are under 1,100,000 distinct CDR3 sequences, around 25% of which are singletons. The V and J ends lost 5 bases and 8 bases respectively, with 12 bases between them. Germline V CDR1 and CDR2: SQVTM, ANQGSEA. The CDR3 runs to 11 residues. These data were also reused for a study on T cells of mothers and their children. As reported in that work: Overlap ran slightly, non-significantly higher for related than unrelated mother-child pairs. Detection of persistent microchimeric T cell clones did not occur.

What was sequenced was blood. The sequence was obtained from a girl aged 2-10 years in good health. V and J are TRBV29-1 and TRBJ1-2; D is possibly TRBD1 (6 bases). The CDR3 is CSVIRGGGYTF. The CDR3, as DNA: TGCAGCGTTATCCGAGGGGGGGGCTACACCTTC.